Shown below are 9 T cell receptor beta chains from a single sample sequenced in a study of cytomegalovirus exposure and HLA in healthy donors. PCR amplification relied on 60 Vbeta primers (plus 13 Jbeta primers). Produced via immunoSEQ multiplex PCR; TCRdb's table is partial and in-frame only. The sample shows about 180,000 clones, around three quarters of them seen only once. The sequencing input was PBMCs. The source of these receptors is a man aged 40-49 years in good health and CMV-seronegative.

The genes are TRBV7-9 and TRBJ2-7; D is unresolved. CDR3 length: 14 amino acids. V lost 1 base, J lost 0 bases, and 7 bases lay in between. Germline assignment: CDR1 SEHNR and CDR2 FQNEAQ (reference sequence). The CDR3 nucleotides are TGTGCCAGCAGCTTAGGCCAGGCCTCCTACGAGCAGTACTTC. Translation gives CASSLGQASYEQYF. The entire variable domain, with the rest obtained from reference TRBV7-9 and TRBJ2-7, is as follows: DTGVSQNPRHKITKRGQNVTFRCDPISEHNRLYWYRQTLGQGPEFLTYFQNEAQLEKSRLLSDRFSAERPKGSFSTLEIQRTEQGDSAMYLCASSLGQASYEQYFGPGTRLTVT.

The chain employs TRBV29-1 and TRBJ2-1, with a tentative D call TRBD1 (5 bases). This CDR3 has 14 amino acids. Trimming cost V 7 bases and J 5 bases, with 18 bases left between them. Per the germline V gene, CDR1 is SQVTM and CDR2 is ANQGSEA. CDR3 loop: CSAEGVFIHNEQFF. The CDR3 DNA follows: TGCAGCGCCGAAGGGGTCTTTATCCACAATGAGCAGTTCTTC.

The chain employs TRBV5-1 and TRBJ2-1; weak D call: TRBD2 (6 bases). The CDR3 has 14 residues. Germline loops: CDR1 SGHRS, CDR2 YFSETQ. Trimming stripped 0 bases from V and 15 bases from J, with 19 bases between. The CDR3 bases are TGCGCCAGCAGCTTGGGTCGGATGGGGGGATCTCGGTTCTTC. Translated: CASSLGRMGGSRFF.

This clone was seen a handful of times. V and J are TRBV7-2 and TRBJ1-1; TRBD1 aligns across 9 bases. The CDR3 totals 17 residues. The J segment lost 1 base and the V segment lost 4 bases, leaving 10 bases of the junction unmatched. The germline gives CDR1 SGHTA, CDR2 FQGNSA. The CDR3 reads CASSSGGTGRGNTEAFF. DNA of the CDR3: TGTGCCAGCAGCTCAGGGGGGACAGGGAGAGGGAACACTGAAGCTTTCTTT.

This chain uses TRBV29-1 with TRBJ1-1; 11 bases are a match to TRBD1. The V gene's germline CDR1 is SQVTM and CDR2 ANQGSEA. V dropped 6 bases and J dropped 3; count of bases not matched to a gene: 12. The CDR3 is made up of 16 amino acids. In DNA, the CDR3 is TGCAGCGTCGCCTACTACTCGGGACAGGGGGACACTGAAGCTTTCTTT. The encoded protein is CSVAYYSGQGDTEAFF.

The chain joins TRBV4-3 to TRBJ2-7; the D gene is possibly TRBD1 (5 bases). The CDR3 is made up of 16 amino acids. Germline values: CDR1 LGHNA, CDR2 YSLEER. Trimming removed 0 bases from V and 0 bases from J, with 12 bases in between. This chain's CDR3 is CASSQERTFGSYEQYF. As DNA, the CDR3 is TGCGCCAGCAGCCAAGAGAGGACATTCGGCTCCTACGAGCAGTACTTC.

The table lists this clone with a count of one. The CDR3 sequence: CASSEPGHGAFF. DNA for the CDR3: TGTGCCAGCAGTGAACCAGGGCATGGAGCTTTCTTT. The gene calls are TRBV25-1 and TRBJ1-1, with D possibly being TRBD1 (5 bases). CDR3 length equals 12 residues. V lost 2 bases, J lost 10 bases, and 11 bases lay in between. Per the germline V gene, CDR1 is MGHDK and CDR2 is SYGVNS.

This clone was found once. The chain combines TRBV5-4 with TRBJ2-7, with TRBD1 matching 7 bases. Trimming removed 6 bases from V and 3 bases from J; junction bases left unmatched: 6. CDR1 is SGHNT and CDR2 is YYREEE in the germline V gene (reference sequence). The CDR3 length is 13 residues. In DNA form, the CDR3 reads TGTGCCAGCACCGCGGACAGGAGCTACGAGCAGTACTTC. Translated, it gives CASTADRSYEQYF.

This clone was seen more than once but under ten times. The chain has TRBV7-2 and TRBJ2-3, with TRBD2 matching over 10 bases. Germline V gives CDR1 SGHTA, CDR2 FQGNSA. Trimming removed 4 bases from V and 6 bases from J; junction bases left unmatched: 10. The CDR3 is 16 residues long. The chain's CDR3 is CASSSRVRTSGDTQYF. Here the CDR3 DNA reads TGTGCCAGCAGCTCCCGGGTGCGGACTAGCGGTGATACGCAGTATTTT.